This T cell receptor (beta chain) was identified during a study of T-cell memory formation after mild COVID-19. This clonotype was found a few times. The antigen remains undetermined. Each CDR3 protein is one row after TCRdb ran MiXCR on the 5' RACE reads. The table lists about 340,000 distinct CDR3 sequences, more than 20% of them singletons. Study results and caveats: CD4/CD8 balance held among clones contracting day 15 to 85, and later expanders leaned CD4+.

With 0 bases removed from V and 6 bases from J, the gap between germline ends came to 12 bases. From germline, CDR1 is SGDLS and CDR2 YYNGEE. There are 15 residues in the CDR3. The clonotype was recovered from an adult woman who had mild COVID-19 (a few samples of this study predate the infection). Cell type and time point are not known. Sequenced material: PBMCs or a T cell subset sorted from them (not recorded which). The chain links TRBV9 to TRBJ2-2; D remains ambiguous. CDR3 nucleotides: TGTGCCAGCAGCGTAGGGCCACCACCCCCCGGGGAGCTGTTTTTT. It yields the protein CASSVGPPPPGELFF. Full variable domain (rest looked up from reference TRBV9 and TRBJ2-2): DSGVTQTPKHLITATGQRVTLRCSPRSGDLSVYWYQQSLDQGLQFLIQYYNGEERAKGNILERFSAQQFPDLHSELNLSSLELGDSALYFCASSVGPPPPGELFFGEGSRLTVL.